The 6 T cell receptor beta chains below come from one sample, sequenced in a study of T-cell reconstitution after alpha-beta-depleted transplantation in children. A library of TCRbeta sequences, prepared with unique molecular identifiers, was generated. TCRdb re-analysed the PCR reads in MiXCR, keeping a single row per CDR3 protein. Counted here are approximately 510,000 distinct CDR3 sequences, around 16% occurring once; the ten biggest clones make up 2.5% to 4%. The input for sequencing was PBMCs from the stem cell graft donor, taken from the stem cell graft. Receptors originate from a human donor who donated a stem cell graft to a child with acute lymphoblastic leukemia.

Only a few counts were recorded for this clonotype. CDR3 coding DNA: TGTGCCAGCAGCCTCGGACAGAAAATGAACACTGAAGCTTTCTTT. Residues: CASSLGQKMNTEAFF. The chain combines TRBV21-1 with TRBJ1-1; the D call TRBD1 from the table was never checked on the DNA. TRBV21-1 is given as a pseudogene. CDR3 length: 15 residues.

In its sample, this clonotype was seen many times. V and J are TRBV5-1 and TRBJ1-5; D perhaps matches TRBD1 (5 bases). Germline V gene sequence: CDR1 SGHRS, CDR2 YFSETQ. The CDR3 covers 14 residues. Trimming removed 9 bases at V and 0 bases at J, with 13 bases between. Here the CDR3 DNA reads TGCGCCACCTCAACAGGACCTAGCAATCAGCCCCAGCATTTT. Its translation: CATSTGPSNQPQHF.

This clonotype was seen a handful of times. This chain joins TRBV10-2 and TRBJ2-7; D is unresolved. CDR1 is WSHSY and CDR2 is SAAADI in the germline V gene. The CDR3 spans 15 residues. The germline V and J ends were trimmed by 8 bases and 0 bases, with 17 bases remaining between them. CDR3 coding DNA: TGCGCCAGCGGGGTTTCTTTTTGGTTCTCCTACGAGCAGTACTTC. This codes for CASGVSFWFSYEQYF.

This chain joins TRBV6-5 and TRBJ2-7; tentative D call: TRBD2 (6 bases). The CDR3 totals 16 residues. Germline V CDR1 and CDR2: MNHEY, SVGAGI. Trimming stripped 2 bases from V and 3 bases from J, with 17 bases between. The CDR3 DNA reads TGTGCCAGCAGTTACCGACACGTGGAGGGAGTCTACGAGCAGTACTTC. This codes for CASSYRHVEGVYEQYF.

The CDR3, as DNA: TGTGCCAGTTGGACAGGCGTTCATAATTCACCCCTCCACTTT. The encoded protein is CASWTGVHNSPLHF. This sequence joins TRBV27 and TRBJ1-6, with 7 bases aligning to TRBD1. V lost 9 bases to trimming and J lost 5 bases; unmatched junction nucleotides: 7. The germline CDR1 and CDR2 sequences are MNHEY and SMNVEV (reference sequence). The CDR3 length is 14 residues.

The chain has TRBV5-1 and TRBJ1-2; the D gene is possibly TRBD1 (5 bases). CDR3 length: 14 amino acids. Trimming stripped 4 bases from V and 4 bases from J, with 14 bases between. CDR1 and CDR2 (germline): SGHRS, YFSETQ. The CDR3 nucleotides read TGCGCCAGCAGCCCTACGGGGGGAGTCTATGGCTACACCTTC. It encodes CASSPTGGVYGYTF.